The 3 T cell receptor beta chains presented below share a single source sample, sequenced in a study of cytomegalovirus exposure and HLA in healthy donors. This PCR relied on a set of 60 Vbeta primers and 13 Jbeta primers. Generated by immunoSEQ multiplex PCR, the TCRdb table keeps only in-frame clones and is missing some. The profile covers 140,000 or so clones, with approximately 80% appearing a single time and 1.5% to 2% taken by the ten largest. The sequencing input was PBMCs. The receptors were sampled from a man aged 35 to 55 in good health and CMV-seronegative.

This clone was counted a few times. V is TRBV7-3 and J is TRBJ1-1; D is perhaps TRBD1 (5 bases). CDR1 SGHTA and CDR2 FQGTGA come from the germline V gene. The CDR3 contains 12 residues. V gave up 2 bases and J gave up 8 bases, with 9 bases separating them. The CDR3 nucleotides read TGTGCCAGCAGCTTAGGAAACAGGGAAGCTTTCTTT. Translating it yields CASSLGNREAFF.

DNA for the CDR3: TGCGCCAGCAACCCGGGGATGAACACTGAAGCTTTCTTT. The encoded protein is CASNPGMNTEAFF. The rearrangement links TRBV5-1 to TRBJ1-1; D is undetermined. CDR1 is SGHRS and CDR2 is YFSETQ in the germline V gene. V was shortened by 6 bases and J by 0 bases, with 9 bases between the two germline ends. The CDR3 sequence is 13 residues long.

The chain joins TRBV15 to TRBJ1-1; D not certain. Per the germline V gene, CDR1 is LNHNV and CDR2 is YYDKDF (reference sequence). The V end lost 5 bases, the J end lost 5 bases, and 18 bases lay between the germline ends. The CDR3 extends over 15 amino acids. Written as DNA, the CDR3 is TGTGCCACCAGCGACCATGACCTAGGGAGGACTGAAGCTTTCTTT. It yields the protein CATSDHDLGRTEAFF.